These 2 T cell receptor beta chains were all obtained from the same sample, sequenced in a study of blood T cell repertoires in COVID-19. The repertoire was sequenced with immunoSEQ multiplex PCR; TCRdb's copy has only in-frame clones and lacks some. Counted here are 120,000 or so clones, about 80% occurring once; the ten biggest clones make up 3.5% to 4%. Sequencing was carried out using peripheral blood. These TCRs come from a woman aged 45 to 65 with acute or convalescent COVID-19.

The chain uses TRBV6-1 and TRBJ2-2, with 7 nucleotides matching TRBD1. V lost 4 bases and J lost 0; bases outside the gene matches: 5. CDR3 length: 16 amino acids. Germline loops: CDR1 MNHNS, CDR2 SASEGT. CDR3 region: CASSARGMPNTGELFF. CDR3 bases: TGTGCCAGCAGTGCCAGGGGGATGCCGAACACCGGGGAGCTGTTTTTT.

The V gene is TRBV7-2, the J gene TRBJ2-2, with TRBD2 matching over 11 bases. The CDR3 is 15 residues long. Per germline, CDR1 SGHTA and CDR2 FQGNSA. The trim removed 4 bases at V and 7 bases at J, leaving 5 bases unmatched. The CDR3 spells CASSSETSGIGELFF. CDR3 nucleotides: TGTGCCAGCAGCTCAGAGACTAGCGGGATCGGGGAGCTGTTTTTT. Complete variable domain (other parts from reference TRBV7-2 and TRBJ2-2): GAGVSQSPSNKVTEKGKDVELRCDPISGHTALYWYRQSLGQGLEFLIYFQGNSAPDKSGLPSDRFSAERTGGSVSTLTIQRTQQEDSAVYLCASSSETSGIGELFFGEGSRLTVL.